This entry concerns a single T cell receptor (beta chain). What it binds is not known. The germline CDR1 and CDR2 sequences are ENHRY and SYGVKD. CDR3 length: 14 amino acids. No DNA is listed. These data belong to a study of synovial regulatory T cells in juvenile arthritis. Donors were more than nine juvenile idiopathic arthritis patients with active disease. Whole-study findings and limits: iaTreg cells shared more CDR3 sequences with synovial Tregs than other blood Tregs did. iaTreg TCR repertoires were largely private across patients and partially overlapped synovial Teff and blood CPL.

Sequencing used immunoSEQ multiplex PCR; TCRdb keeps in-frame clones, though not all of them. This sample's clone table lists 7,500 to 10,000 clones. This receptor was identified in a donor between 2 and 29 years old with juvenile idiopathic arthritis. Sequenced: Treg cells from blood. Documented subset: remaining (HLA-DR-negative) circulating blood Treg cells. The chain couples TRBV10-3 to TRBJ1-1; lacking DNA, the TRBD1 call made by TCRdb goes unchecked. The CDR3 loop is CAISGQGVNTEAFF.